This T cell receptor beta chain was recorded in a study of OX40 agonist ivuxolimab in advanced cancers. Study background: At doses from 0.01 to 10 mg/kg, patients were given intravenous ivuxolimab every 2 weeks. The dose-escalation group included hepatocellular carcinoma, melanoma, renal cell carcinoma and head and neck cancer.

Study-level results: Blood T cells, both CD4+ and CD8+, expanded clonally by week 6 at 0.1 to 3.0 mg/kg. Among the lowest peripheral clonal expansion occurred in 0.1-3.0 mg/kg partial responders.

Measured with immunoSEQ multiplex PCR; TCRdb has only the in-frame clones, and not every one. The sample includes 7,500 to 8,500 clones, about 81% of them seen just once. There are 12 residues in the CDR3. V was clipped by 5 bases and J by 5 bases; unmatched bases: 3. Germline-derived CDR1 and CDR2 are MGHDK and SYGVNS. Points on this clone: Its antigen is unknown.

The sequence was collected from an adult with an advanced solid tumor such as melanoma, head and neck, liver or kidney cancer. The chain links TRBV25-1 to TRBJ2-7; 7 bases line up with TRBD2. The specimen was CD4+ or CD8+ T cells sorted from blood, collected in a trial of the OX40 agonist ivuxolimab. DNA of the CDR3: TGTGCCAGCAGTCAAGGGAGGGACGAGCAGTACTTC. This codes for CASSQGRDEQYF.